This T cell receptor beta chain was captured by sequencing in a study of blood T cell repertoires in COVID-19. The table came from immunoSEQ multiplex PCR; TCRdb's copy has only in-frame clones and leaves some out. This table has 130,000 or so clones, 88% appearing once. This clone was seen a few times. Trimming shortened V by 6 bases and J by 10 bases, and 12 bases separated the two germline ends. This CDR3 has 12 amino acids. Germline-derived CDR1 and CDR2 are SEHNR and FQNEAQ (reference sequence). The source material was peripheral blood. This clonotype was sampled from a man aged 50 to 59 with acute or convalescent COVID-19. The chain recombines TRBV7-9 with TRBJ2-2; no reliable D call. The DNA for the CDR3 is TGTGCCAGCAGTCTTCATCGAGAGGAGCTGTTTTTT. Translated, it gives CASSLHREELFF.